This entry lists 14 T cell receptor beta chains sequenced from one sample in a study of T cells in localized non-small cell lung cancer. Data came from immunoSEQ multiplex PCR; TCRdb stores just in-frame clones and leaves some out. The sample yields roughly 40,000 clones, approximately 81% seen once. The specimen was peripheral blood mononuclear cells, collected before any cancer treatment. The origin of the receptors is a male donor at least 60 years old with stage II lung adenocarcinoma.

V usage is TRBV29-1 and J usage is TRBJ2-3; D might be TRBD1 or TRBD2, each matching 5 bases. The CDR3 extends over 14 amino acids. Trimming stripped 6 bases from V and 2 bases from J, with 15 bases between. Germline CDR1 reads SQVTM; CDR2 reads ANQGSEA. CDR3 region: CSVRDPFFTDTQYF. Here the CDR3 DNA reads TGCAGCGTCCGGGACCCTTTCTTCACAGATACGCAGTATTTT.

J is TRBJ1-5 and V is TRBV7-9; D possibly corresponds to TRBD1 (5 bases). The CDR3 has 14 residues. Deletions cut 5 bases from V and 9 bases from J, with 17 bases between. The V gene's germline CDR1 is SEHNR and CDR2 FQNEAQ (reference sequence). The CDR3 region is CASSPTGSVGPQHF. CDR3 in DNA: TGTGCCAGCAGCCCCACAGGCTCCGTAGGGCCCCAGCATTTT.

The CDR3 is CASSPEGTHGYTF. Written as DNA, the CDR3 is TGTGCCAGCTCACCGGAGGGGACCCATGGCTACACCTTC. V usage is TRBV18 and J usage is TRBJ1-2; D possibly corresponds to TRBD1 (5 bases). Germline V CDR1 and CDR2: KGHSH, LQKENI. Trimming took 3 bases from V and 6 from J, leaving 11 bases between them. There are 13 residues in the CDR3.

This clone has only one observation. The chain is built from TRBV30 and TRBJ2-1; 16 bases map to TRBD2. The V gene end was trimmed by 0 bases and the J gene end by 9 bases; junction bases not matched to a gene: 8. The CDR3 is 17 residues long. Per germline, CDR1 GTSNPN and CDR2 SVGIG (reference sequence). CDR3 bases: TGTGCCTGGAGTGTATTCGGGACTAGCGGGAGGGCCACTGAGCAGTTCTTC. Amino acid sequence: CAWSVFGTSGRATEQFF.

Comment on this clone: The same CDR3 also results from other DNA sequences found in this sample. This sequence joins TRBV5-1 and TRBJ1-1, with D uncertain. Trimming removed 0 bases at V and 1 base at J, with 7 bases between. The length of the CDR3 is 14 residues. Per the germline V gene, CDR1 is SGHRS and CDR2 is YFSETQ. The CDR3 DNA is TGCGCCAGCAGCTTGGCGCGGGGGAACACTGAAGCTTTCTTT. Its translation: CASSLARGNTEAFF. The variable domain in full, completed from reference TRBV5-1 and TRBJ1-1, reads KAGVTQTPRYLIKTRGQQVTLSCSPISGHRSVSWYQQTPGQGLQFLFEYFSETQRNKGNFPGRFSGRQFSNSRSEMNVSTLELGDSALYLCASSLARGNTEAFFGQGTRLTVV.

The chain joins TRBV19 to TRBJ1-1; D uncertain. Germline V lookup: CDR1 LNHDA, CDR2 SQIVND (reference sequence). The CDR3 totals 15 residues. V lost 3 bases and J 1 base, leaving 12 bases between the germline ends. CDR3 DNA: TGTGCCAGTAGTATTAAGGAAGGTCCGAACACTGAAGCTTTCTTT. It is translated as CASSIKEGPNTEAFF.

The chain carries TRBV30 and TRBJ2-1, with 9 bases identical to TRBD2. The CDR3 runs to 13 residues. The V gene's germline CDR1 is GTSNPN and CDR2 SVGIG (reference sequence). V shed 3 bases and J 11 bases; nucleotides not matched to a gene: 8. For the CDR3, the DNA is TGTGCCTGGAGGCGGGAGGGCGGTCAACAGCAGTTCTTC. Translating it yields CAWRREGGQQQFF. Combining the CDR3 with reference TRBV30 and TRBJ2-1 gives the whole variable domain SQTIHQWPATLVQPVGSPLSLECTVEGTSNPNLYWYRQAAGRGLQLLFYSVGIGQISSEVPQNLSASRPQDRQFILSSKKLLLSDSGFYLCAWRREGGQQQFFGPGTRLTVL.

This sequence joins TRBV5-1 and TRBJ2-3; TRBD1 matches 8 bases. The V gene end was trimmed by 2 bases and the J gene end by 3 bases; junction bases not matched to a gene: 5. The CDR3 totals 15 residues. The V gene's germline CDR1 is SGHRS and CDR2 YFSETQ. Here the CDR3 reads CASSFSGGRTDTQYF. DNA of the CDR3: TGCGCCAGCAGCTTTTCAGGGGGCAGGACAGATACGCAGTATTTT.

The genes are TRBV18 and TRBJ1-1; D is possibly TRBD1 (5 bases). From germline, CDR1 is KGHSH and CDR2 LQKENI. V gave up 6 bases and J gave up 2 bases, with 25 bases separating them. The CDR3 contains 18 residues. CDR3 DNA: TGTGCCAGCTCGCGACTCAGGGAGCTCATTTCCCTTAACACTGAAGCTTTCTTT. This sequence encodes CASSRLRELISLNTEAFF.

V and J are TRBV5-6 and TRBJ2-5; 14 positions match TRBD2. Germline assignment: CDR1 SGHDT and CDR2 YYEEEE. Trimming at V came to 3 bases and at J to 5 bases, leaving 6 bases not matched to a gene. The CDR3 is 16 amino acids. Here the CDR3 reads CASSSAGTSGSETQYF. The CDR3 DNA sequence: TGTGCCAGCAGCTCGGCCGGGACTAGCGGGAGTGAGACCCAGTACTTC. The full variable domain, rest sourced from reference TRBV5-6 and TRBJ2-5, is DAGVTQSPTHLIKTRGQQVTLRCSPKSGHDTVSWYQQALGQGPQFIFQYYEEEERQRGNFPDRFSGHQFPNYSSELNVNALLLGDSALYLCASSSAGTSGSETQYFGPGTRLLVL.

The chain recombines TRBV7-2 with TRBJ2-1; no definite D call. Germline V gene data show CDR1 as SGHTA and CDR2 as FQGNSA. Trimming removed 3 bases at V and 6 bases at J, with 12 bases between. The length of the CDR3 is 14 residues. This CDR3 reads CASSFSDGINEQFF. The DNA of the CDR3 is TGTGCCAGCAGCTTCTCCGACGGAATCAATGAGCAGTTCTTC.

The chain links TRBV11-2 to TRBJ1-1; no firm D call. The CDR3 is 14 amino acids. With 2 bases removed from V and 4 bases from J, the gap between germline ends came to 11 bases. Germline V gene lookup returns CDR1 SGHAT and CDR2 FQNNGV. As DNA, the CDR3 is TGTGCCAGCAGCTTAACAAATATGGGCACTGAAGCTTTCTTT. Amino acids: CASSLTNMGTEAFF. The complete variable domain, with remaining parts taken from reference TRBV11-2 and TRBJ1-1, reads EAGVAQSPRYKIIEKRQSVAFWCNPISGHATLYWYQQILGQGPKLLIQFQNNGVVDDSQLPKDRFSAERLKGVDSTLKIQPAKLEDSAVYLCASSLTNMGTEAFFGQGTRLTVV.

The chain carries TRBV7-8 and TRBJ2-5; 13 nucleotides line up with TRBD2. Per germline, CDR1 SGHVS and CDR2 FQNEAQ. The CDR3 sequence is 17 residues long. J was trimmed by 1 base and V by 3 bases; bases with no gene match: 5. The CDR3 DNA reads TGTGCCAGCAGCTTTAGACTAGCGGGAGGACCCCAAGAGACCCAGTACTTC. This translates into CASSFRLAGGPQETQYF. Based on the CDR3 plus reference TRBV7-8 and TRBJ2-5, the full variable domain is GAGVSQSPRYKVAKRGQDVALRCDPISGHVSLFWYQQALGQGPEFLTYFQNEAQLDKSGLPSDRFFAERPEGSVSTLKIQRTQQEDSAVYLCASSFRLAGGPQETQYFGPGTRLLVL.

CDR3 sequence reads: CASSLGTFNYEQYF. The CDR3 DNA follows: TGTGCCAGCAGCTTAGGGACATTCAACTACGAGCAGTACTTC. This chain joins TRBV7-2 and TRBJ2-7; a weak D match, TRBD1 (5 bases). The V gene's germline CDR1 is SGHTA and CDR2 FQGNSA. The germline V and J ends were trimmed by 1 base and 3 bases, with 10 bases remaining between them. CDR3 length: 14 amino acids. Supplemented by reference TRBV7-2 and TRBJ2-7, the full variable domain reads GAGVSQSPSNKVTEKGKDVELRCDPISGHTALYWYRQSLGQGLEFLIYFQGNSAPDKSGLPSDRFSAERTGGSVSTLTIQRTQQEDSAVYLCASSLGTFNYEQYFGPGTRLTVT.